Listed below are T cell receptor beta chains from one sample, sequenced in a study of T cells in Graves' hyperthyroidism and ophthalmopathy. Each CDR3 protein gets one entry after TCRdb re-called the multiplex PCR reads with MiXCR. This sample has around 600,000 distinct CDR3 sequences, with 15% to 19% found just once. Sequencing was performed on blood. The receptor source for this set is a woman aged 30 to 39 with Graves' hyperthyroidism. Each CDR3 is given with its conserved first and last residue. The order of the fields is J gene, V gene, clone size, D gene, CDR3 DNA, CDR3 protein. D genes are given only for firm matches. Not all rows give a size; the values are once, few, many and, for expanded clones, a class.

>TRBJ2-7|TRBV6-1|many|TRBD1
TGTGCCAGCAGTGCTACAGGGGTCTACGAGCAGTACTTC
CASSATGVYEQYF
>TRBJ1-2|TRBV20-1|many|-
TGCAGTGCTAGATCAGTTAACTATGGCTACACCTTC
CSARSVNYGYTF
>TRBJ2-1|TRBV6-2/TRBV6-3|many|TRBD2
TGTGCCAGCATCCTTAAGCGGGAGCAGTACAATGAGCAGTTCTTC
CASILKREQYNEQFF
>TRBJ2-1|TRBV3-1|many|TRBD2
TGTGCCAGCAGCGCCCTCCTGGTAGCTAGCGGGATGGCAGTTGAGCAGTTCTTC
CASSALLVASGMAVEQFF
>TRBJ1-1|TRBV6-1|-|-
TGTGCCAGCAGATTCCAGGGTGAAGCTTTCTTT
CASRFQGEAFF
>TRBJ2-1|TRBV7-3|-|TRBD2
TGTGCCAGCAGCTTTTTAGCGGGAGACTACAATGAGCAGTTCTTC
CASSFLAGDYNEQFF
>TRBJ1-1|TRBV27|many|-
TGTGCCAGCAGTTTATCATCCACGGACACTGAAGCTTTCTTT
CASSLSSTDTEAFF
>TRBJ1-5|TRBV19|-|-
TGTGCCAGTACCCCTTCCTTTGGGGCAATTCAGCCCCAGCATTTT
CASTPSFGAIQPQHF
>TRBJ2-1|TRBV4-1|-|-
TGCGCCAGCAGCCAAGTCCCGCTAGCGAAGACCTACAATGAGCAGTTCTTC
CASSQVPLAKTYNEQFF
>TRBJ2-2|TRBV5-1|-|-
TGCGCCAGCAGAGACTCGATTGGAATTAACACCGGGGAGCTGTTTTTT
CASRDSIGINTGELFF
>TRBJ2-5|TRBV12-3/TRBV12-4|few|-
TGTGCCAGCAGTCATTGGGCCGCCGAGGAGACCCAGTACTTC
CASSHWAAEETQYF
>TRBJ1-2|TRBV9|many|TRBD1
TGTGCCAGCAGCGTAGCTACAGGGGAGATCTATGGCTACACCTTC
CASSVATGEIYGYTF
>TRBJ2-7|TRBV30|many|-
TGTGCCTGGAGAACCGAGACCTACGAGCAGTACTTC
CAWRTETYEQYF
>TRBJ1-1|TRBV24-1|-|TRBD1
TGTGCCACCAGTGCCCCCTCTCTTCGGGACAGACCCTTAGGTGGAGCTTTCTTT
CATSAPSLRDRPLGGAFF
>TRBJ1-1|TRBV30|many|-
TGTGCCTGGAGGGGAGGGGCGGACACTGAAGCTTTCTTT
CAWRGGADTEAFF
>TRBJ2-5|TRBV7-2|many|-
TGTGCCAGCAGCTTCGGACAGACTGGTGGCGAGACCCAGTACTTC
CASSFGQTGGETQYF
>TRBJ2-7|TRBV6-2/TRBV6-3|many|-
TGTGCCAGCAGTTACATCCCCCAGGTGGACGGGTACGACGAGCAGTACTTC
CASSYIPQVDGYDEQYF
>TRBJ2-7|TRBV20-1|-|-
TGCAGTGCTAGAGATCAGTTAGGGCGAGTAAGCTCCTACGAGCAGTACTTC
CSARDQLGRVSSYEQYF
>TRBJ2-7|TRBV7-9|few|TRBD2
TGTGCCAGCACCCTGGGGCAGGGACTAGCGGGAGGGTACGAGCAGTACTTC
CASTLGQGLAGGYEQYF
>TRBJ2-2|TRBV18|few|-
TGTGCCAGCTCACCACCGAAAGAGAACACCGGGGAGCTGTTTTTT
CASSPPKENTGELFF
>TRBJ2-7|TRBV12-3/TRBV12-4|many|-
TGTGCCAGCACCCTGCAGGGTTCAAGGACCTACGAGCAGTACTTC
CASTLQGSRTYEQYF
>TRBJ2-3|TRBV7-9|many|-
TGTGCCAGCACCGGCACAGGTGGCTCTGCAACAGATACGCAGTATTTT
CASTGTGGSATDTQYF
>TRBJ2-7|TRBV28|many|-
TGTGCCAGCAGTATGACTCTATACGAGCAGTACTTC
CASSMTLYEQYF
>TRBJ2-3|TRBV5-1|few|TRBD2
TGCGCCAGCAGCTTGGGGACTAGCGGTGAGGATACGCAGTATTTT
CASSLGTSGEDTQYF
>TRBJ2-2|TRBV5-1|many|-
TGCGCCAGCATCCAACCGAACACCGGGGAGCTGTTTTTT
CASIQPNTGELFF
>TRBJ1-2|TRBV3-1|many|TRBD1
TGTGCCAGCAACACGCCTGGTGCCACAGGGGAACTCTATGGCTACACCTTC
CASNTPGATGELYGYTF
>TRBJ2-1|TRBV29-1|many|TRBD2
TGCAGCGTACGGGGACTAGCGGGAGGGTACAATGAGCAGTTCTTC
CSVRGLAGGYNEQFF
>TRBJ2-1|TRBV7-9|many|-
TGTGCCAGCAGCTTAGGCCCCCAAAATGAGCAGTTCTTC
CASSLGPQNEQFF
>TRBJ2-3|TRBV12-5|-|-
TGTGCTAGTGGTTTGGAAGTGGGGGCAGATACGCAGTATTTT
CASGLEVGADTQYF
>TRBJ2-7|TRBV7-2|many|-
TGTGCCAGCAGCTTAGTACGCCTAGCACCCTACGAGCAGTACTTC
CASSLVRLAPYEQYF
>TRBJ2-4|TRBV12-3/TRBV12-4|many|-
TGTGCCAGCAGTCCCGACCCGGCAGGGGCCAAAAACATTCAGTACTTC
CASSPDPAGAKNIQYF
>TRBJ1-4|TRBV5-1|many|-
TGCGCCAGCAGCTTGTCCGCAACTAATGAAAAACTGTTTTTT
CASSLSATNEKLFF
>TRBJ2-2|TRBV20-1|-|TRBD1
TGCAGTGCCCAGGCCCAGGGGGCAAATACCGGGGAGCTGTTTTTT
CSAQAQGANTGELFF
>TRBJ2-7|TRBV28|many|TRBD2
TGTGCCAGCGAAGGGACTAGCGGGCACTACGAGCAGTACTTC
CASEGTSGHYEQYF
>TRBJ2-1|TRBV7-3|-|TRBD2
TGTGCCAGCAGCTTTTGGGCTAGCGGGAGGAATGAGCAGTTCTTC
CASSFWASGRNEQFF
>TRBJ1-1|TRBV7-3|-|-
TGTGCCAGCAGCCCGGGGGGGGGAACCATGAACACTGAAGCTTTCTTT
CASSPGGGTMNTEAFF
>TRBJ2-7|TRBV11-2|-|TRBD1
TGTGCCACCCAAGACAGGGGGCAATCCTACGAGCAGTACTTC
CATQDRGQSYEQYF
>TRBJ2-7|TRBV5-1|many|TRBD1
TGCGCCAGCAGCGGGGGACAGGGGTGGTACGAGCAGTACTTC
CASSGGQGWYEQYF
>TRBJ2-3|TRBV20-1|-|TRBD2
TGCAGTGCTAGACCCCAGCGGGGGGATGTAGATACGCAGTATTTT
CSARPQRGDVDTQYF
>TRBJ1-1|TRBV20-1|many|-
TGCAGTGCCCAAGGGACGGCGGGGGTAACTGAAGCTTTCTTT
CSAQGTAGVTEAFF
>TRBJ2-1|TRBV20-1|many|TRBD2
TGCAGTGCTAGAGATCTACAAGGGACTAGCAGTGAGCAGTTCTTC
CSARDLQGTSSEQFF
>TRBJ2-2|TRBV6-1|few|-
TGTGCCAGCACCCGGACAGAGGGCCGCACCGGGGAGCTGTTTTTT
CASTRTEGRTGELFF
>TRBJ1-2|TRBV7-2|many|TRBD1
TGTGCCAGCAGCCACGGGACAGGGGGCGCTTGGGACTATGGCTACACCTTC
CASSHGTGGAWDYGYTF
>TRBJ2-7|TRBV29-1|-|-
TGCAGCGTTGATGTCAGGGGAGACTCCTACGAGCAGTACTTC
CSVDVRGDSYEQYF
>TRBJ2-7|TRBV4-1|few|-
TGCGCCAGCAGCCCCTGGTTGGGCTACGAGCAGTACTTC
CASSPWLGYEQYF
>TRBJ1-1|TRBV13|few|-
TGTGCCAGCAGGCTACTCCTGAACACTGAAGCTTTCTTT
CASRLLLNTEAFF
>TRBJ2-2|TRBV6-1|-|-
TGTGCCAGCGGGACCCGGAACACCGGGGAGCTGTTTTTT
CASGTRNTGELFF
>TRBJ1-5|TRBV4-1|-|TRBD1
TGCGCCAGCAGCCAAGAACAGGGGAGGTTCGGGAATCAGCCCCAGCATTTT
CASSQEQGRFGNQPQHF
>TRBJ2-1|TRBV4-3|few|TRBD1
TGCGCCAGCAGCCATGGGACAGACTACAATGAGCAGTTCTTC
CASSHGTDYNEQFF
>TRBJ2-4|TRBV2|many|-
TGTGCCAGCAGCCTCCGGCCCGCAGACATTCAGTACTTC
CASSLRPADIQYF
>TRBJ2-3|TRBV20-1|-|-
TGCAGTGCTAGTACGCAGTATTTT
CSASTQYF
>TRBJ2-7|TRBV9|-|-
TGTGCCAGCAGCCTTCGTGGCTTTCCCGGGGACGAGCAGTACTTC
CASSLRGFPGDEQYF